This note documents a single TCR beta chain sequence. The data are from a study of blood T cell repertoires in COVID-19. Study-level information: Collection of acute and convalescent COVID-19 samples took place in the United States, Italy and Spain.

Produced via immunoSEQ multiplex PCR; TCRdb's table is partial and in-frame only. The sample lists about 61,000 clones; about 90% were seen once. The source of this sequence is a woman aged 50 to 60 with active or convalescent COVID-19. The specimen was peripheral blood.

Here the CDR3 DNA reads TGTGCCAGCAGCCCCTCAGGGTCGTACTCACCCCTCCACTTT. Its translation is CASSPSGSYSPLHF. This chain connects TRBV3-1 (or the pseudogene TRBV3-2) to TRBJ1-6, with D possibly being TRBD1 (5 bases). Germline CDR1 reads LGHDT; CDR2 reads YNNKEL (reference sequence). This CDR3 has 14 amino acids. V lost 4 bases and J 10 bases, leaving 14 bases between the germline ends.